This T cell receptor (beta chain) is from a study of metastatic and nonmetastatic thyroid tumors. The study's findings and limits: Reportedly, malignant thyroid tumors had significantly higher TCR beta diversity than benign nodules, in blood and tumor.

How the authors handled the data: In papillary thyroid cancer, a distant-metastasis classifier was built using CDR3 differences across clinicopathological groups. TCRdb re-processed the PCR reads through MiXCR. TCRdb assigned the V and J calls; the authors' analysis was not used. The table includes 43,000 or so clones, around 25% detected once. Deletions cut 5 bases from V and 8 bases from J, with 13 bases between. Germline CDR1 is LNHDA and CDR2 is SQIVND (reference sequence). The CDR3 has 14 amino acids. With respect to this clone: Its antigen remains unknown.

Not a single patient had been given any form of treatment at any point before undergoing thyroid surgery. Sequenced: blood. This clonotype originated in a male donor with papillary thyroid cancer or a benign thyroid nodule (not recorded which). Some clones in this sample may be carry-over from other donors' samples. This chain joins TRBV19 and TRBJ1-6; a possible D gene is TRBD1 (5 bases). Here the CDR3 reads CASSLTLGDSPLHF. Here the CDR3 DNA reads TGTGCCAGTAGTCTGACACTAGGGGATTCACCCCTCCACTTT.